A single sample is the source of the 22 T cell receptor beta chains below, sequenced in a study of shared clonotypes between healthy human individuals. Repertoires were generated with immunoSEQ multiplex PCR, while TCRdb's copy carries only in-frame clones and drops some. This sample carries nearly 1,000,000 clones, roughly 72% of them seen once, and the ten largest clones take about 1.5%. The material sequenced was memory CD4+ T cells sorted from blood. Subset reported: CD45RA-negative fraction. These receptors were obtained from a man in his late teens or twenties in good health.

The rearrangement uses TRBV7-9 and TRBJ2-7; 9 bases match TRBD1. After removal of 4 bases from V and 7 bases from J, the junction contained 8 bases not matched to a gene. Germline V gene sequence: CDR1 SEHNR, CDR2 FQNEAQ (reference sequence). CDR3 length: 14 amino acids. The DNA for the CDR3 is TGTGCCAGCAGCTGGGGGACAGGGCCTCGGGAGCAGTACTTC. It codes for CASSWGTGPREQYF.

The chain is built from TRBV4-1 and TRBJ2-5; D is ambiguous. This CDR3 region has 13 residues. CDR1 MGHRA and CDR2 YSYEKL come from the germline V gene. The V and J ends lost 4 bases and 5 bases respectively, with 11 bases between them. The CDR3 DNA sequence: TGCGCCAGCAGCCGCAATATCGGCGAGACCCAGTACTTC. Protein sequence: CASSRNIGETQYF.

This sequence joins TRBV6-1 and TRBJ2-1; 8 positions match TRBD2. The V segment lost 8 bases and the J segment 4 bases; nucleotides outside the gene matches: 10. The CDR3 totals 15 residues. Germline values: CDR1 MNHNS, CDR2 SASEGT. The CDR3 sequence is CASGGGPSRYNEQFF. In nucleotides, the CDR3 is TGTGCCAGCGGCGGGGGGCCCAGTCGGTACAATGAGCAGTTCTTC.

The chain carries TRBV7-2 and TRBJ2-2, with D unresolved. V lost 0 bases and J lost 1, with 6 bases in between. The length of the CDR3 is 15 residues. Germline CDR1 SGHTA, CDR2 FQGNSA. CDR3 coding DNA: TGTGCCAGCAGCTTAGCGTGGCAGAACACCGGGGAGCTGTTTTTT. Encoded protein: CASSLAWQNTGELFF.

This sequence joins TRBV7-6 and TRBJ1-5; the D is unclear. The CDR3 consists of 13 residues. V was pared by 3 bases and J by 5 bases, with 8 bases between. Germline V gene sequence: CDR1 SGHVS, CDR2 FNYEAQ. The CDR3 coding sequence is TGTGCCAGCAGCTTGACCCAATATCAGCCCCAGCATTTT. This encodes CASSLTQYQPQHF.

The chain links TRBV10-3 to TRBJ2-5, with D possibly matching TRBD1 (6 bases). Germline V CDR1 and CDR2: ENHRY, SYGVKD. CDR3 length equals 13 residues. V was pared by 8 bases and J by 0 bases, with 10 bases between. CDR3 coding DNA: TGTGCCATCGCGCAGGGGTACCAAGAGACCCAGTACTTC. Protein sequence: CAIAQGYQETQYF.

V usage is TRBV10-3 and J usage is TRBJ2-7; D not certain. CDR1 is ENHRY and CDR2 is SYGVKD in the germline V gene. The CDR3 is 15 residues long. V shed 2 bases and J shed 5 bases, with 16 bases lying between them. CDR3 in amino acids: CAISETQENLHEQYF. As DNA, the CDR3 is TGTGCCATCAGTGAGACCCAAGAGAATCTCCACGAGCAGTACTTC.

The chain has TRBV4-1 and TRBJ2-3; D unresolved. With 0 bases removed from V and 1 base from J, the gap between germline ends came to 14 bases. From germline, CDR1 is MGHRA and CDR2 YSYEKL. The length of the CDR3 is 17 residues. This chain's CDR3 is CASSQDQSEKGTDTQYF. CDR3 in DNA: TGCGCCAGCAGCCAAGATCAGAGCGAGAAGGGCACAGATACGCAGTATTTT.

This clone was detected once. The CDR3, as DNA: TGTGCCAGCAGCCCCGACAGGGAAGAAAACTATGGCTACACCTTC. The encoded protein is CASSPDREENYGYTF. The chain is built from TRBV5-8 and TRBJ1-2; 7 nucleotides line up with TRBD1. V was pared by 4 bases and J by 2 bases, with 8 bases of the junction left unmatched. The germline gives CDR1 SGHTS, CDR2 YDEGEE. This CDR3 has 15 amino acids.

The rearrangement links TRBV19 to TRBJ2-1; no reliable D call. Germline V lookup: CDR1 LNHDA, CDR2 SQIVND (reference sequence). The ends were cut back, 5 bases at V and 7 bases at J, with 18 bases in the middle. The CDR3 runs 15 residues. This chain's CDR3 is CASSSEQSKGNEQFF. The CDR3 coding sequence is TGTGCCAGTAGTTCGGAACAGTCAAAAGGGAATGAGCAGTTCTTC.

Regarding this clone: Given a much more abundant clone one base away, this may be a read error. This chain links TRBV28 with TRBJ2-2; 10 bases are a match to TRBD1. The CDR3 is 17 residues long. CDR1 is MDHEN, CDR2 SYDVKM, per germline. CDR3 residues: CASSLPLTGGSTRELFF. CDR3 coding DNA: TGTGCCAGCAGTTTACCACTGACAGGGGGCTCCACCAGGGAGCTGTTTTTT.

The V and J genes are TRBV5-1 and TRBJ2-3; D might be TRBD2 (6 bases). Trimming pared 6 bases from V and 5 bases from J, leaving 13 bases between. CDR1 is SGHRS, CDR2 YFSETQ, per germline. This CDR3 is built from 13 residues. The CDR3 nucleotides are TGCGCCAGCACCCCGGCCGGGGGAGATACGCAGTATTTT. It specifies CASTPAGGDTQYF.

Worth noting for this clone: The same CDR3 also results from other DNA sequences found in this sample. This sequence joins TRBV19 and TRBJ1-5, with TRBD1 matching 9 bases. This CDR3 is 16 amino acids long. Germline V gene lookup returns CDR1 LNHDA and CDR2 SQIVND (reference sequence). J gave up 2 bases and V 1 base, and 3 bases lay outside the gene matches. Here the CDR3 DNA reads TGTGCCAGTAGTATAGGGGACAGGGCAGGCAATCAGCCCCAGCATTTT. This translates into CASSIGDRAGNQPQHF. Drawing the rest from reference TRBV19 and TRBJ1-5, the complete variable domain is DGGITQSPKYLFRKEGQNVTLSCEQNLNHDAMYWYRQDPGQGLRLIYYSQIVNDFQKGDIAEGYSVSREKKESFPLTVTSAQKNPTAFYLCASSIGDRAGNQPQHFGDGTRLSIL.

The V and J genes are TRBV7-2 and TRBJ2-7, with D perhaps matching TRBD2 (7 bases). The CDR3 contains 15 residues. Between the trimmed V and J ends, which lost 7 bases and 3 bases, there was a span of 19 bases. Germline lookup yields CDR1 SGHTA and CDR2 FQGNSA. The CDR3 loop reads CASTPGAGASYEQYF. CDR3 nucleotides: TGTGCCAGCACTCCAGGGGCGGGAGCGAGCTACGAGCAGTACTTC.

V is TRBV13 and J is TRBJ2-5; either TRBD1 or TRBD2 may supply D (5 bases each). Germline CDR1 is PRHDT and CDR2 is FYEKMQ (reference sequence). The CDR3 consists of 16 residues. V was shortened by 2 bases and J by 7 bases, with 20 bases between the two germline ends. CDR3 in amino acids: CASSLIFWPGPGTQYF. CDR3 sequence (DNA): TGTGCCAGCAGCTTAATCTTTTGGCCGGGGCCAGGGACCCAGTACTTC. Variable domain in full (rest from reference TRBV13 and TRBJ2-5): AAGVIQSPRHLIKEKRETATLKCYPIPRHDTVYWYQQGPGQDPQFLISFYEKMQSDKGSIPDRFSAQQFSDYHSELNMSSLELGDSALYFCASSLIFWPGPGTQYFGPGTRLLVL.

Worth noting for this clone: The junction does not match germline at one end; this may be a read error. The CDR3 region has the DNA TGCGCCAGCAGTCAAGGGTCCTTAGCGGGAGGAATCGTCAATGAGCAGTTCTTC. Translating it yields CASSQGSLAGGIVNEQFF. The gene calls are TRBV4-1 and TRBJ2-1; 10 bases line up with TRBD2. The germline V gene has CDR1 MGHRA and CDR2 YSYEKL. The length of the CDR3 is 18 residues.

This chain links TRBV6-5 with TRBJ2-7; 9 positions agree with TRBD2. The CDR3 is made up of 15 amino acids. J was trimmed by 2 bases and V by 5 bases; bases with no gene match: 7. Germline V gives CDR1 MNHEY, CDR2 SVGAGI. The CDR3 DNA reads TGTGCCAGCAGTCCGGAGCGGGAGGTTACCTACGAGCAGTACTTC. This translates into CASSPEREVTYEQYF.

This clone was picked up many times. Other DNA sequences from this sample encode an identical CDR3 as well. The V gene is TRBV19, the J gene TRBJ2-7; tentatively, D is TRBD2 (5 bases). Germline V lookup: CDR1 LNHDA, CDR2 SQIVND (reference sequence). V gave up 2 bases and J gave up 0 bases, with 8 bases separating them. The CDR3 covers 14 residues. CDR3 loop: CASSISGSSYEQYF. The CDR3 DNA reads TGTGCCAGTAGTATATCTGGGAGCTCCTACGAGCAGTACTTC. Looking up the rest from reference TRBV19 and TRBJ2-7 gives the full variable domain: DGGITQSPKYLFRKEGQNVTLSCEQNLNHDAMYWYRQDPGQGLRLIYYSQIVNDFQKGDIAEGYSVSREKKESFPLTVTSAQKNPTAFYLCASSISGSSYEQYFGPGTRLTVT.

A few counts support this clone. This sample also contains other DNA sequences that code for the same CDR3. The chain has TRBV9 and TRBJ1-5, with D possibly TRBD1 on 6 matching bases. Trimming cost V 3 bases and J 3 bases, with 10 bases left between them. Germline V gene lookup returns CDR1 SGDLS and CDR2 YYNGEE. The CDR3 loop spans 14 amino acids. CDR3 residues: CASSADSSNQPQHF. DNA of the CDR3: TGTGCCAGCAGCGCGGACAGCTCCAATCAGCCCCAGCATTTT.

Worth noting for this clone: At one end the junction does not follow the germline gene, possibly because of a read error. This chain connects TRBV7-7 to TRBJ2-5, with D perhaps matching TRBD1 (5 bases). The germline CDR1 and CDR2 sequences are SSHAT and FNYEAQ (reference sequence). The CDR3 sequence is 13 residues long. CDR3 bases: TGTGCTAGCAGCTTAGGGGTTAAAGAGACCCAGTACTTC. It encodes CASSLGVKETQYF.

The chain couples TRBV5-4 to TRBJ2-5, with 10 bases lining up with TRBD2. Looked up from germline, CDR1 is SGHNT and CDR2 is YYREEE (reference sequence). The CDR3 extends over 15 amino acids. Unmatched junction bases numbered 4, after V lost 0 bases and J lost 5 bases. The chain's CDR3 is CASSLASTSGETQYF. CDR3 DNA sequence: TGTGCCAGCAGCTTGGCCTCGACTAGCGGGGAGACCCAGTACTTC.

The sample holds one count of this clone. The sample contains more than one DNA sequence encoding this CDR3. V and J are TRBV29-1 and TRBJ2-5; D might be TRBD1 or TRBD2, each matching 6 bases. The ends were cut back, 6 bases at V and 5 bases at J, with 13 bases in the middle. The CDR3 is 12 residues long. Germline V gene sequence: CDR1 SQVTM, CDR2 ANQGSEA. CDR3 residues: CSVKGGGETQYF. CDR3 bases: TGCAGCGTAAAGGGGGGTGGGGAGACCCAGTACTTC.